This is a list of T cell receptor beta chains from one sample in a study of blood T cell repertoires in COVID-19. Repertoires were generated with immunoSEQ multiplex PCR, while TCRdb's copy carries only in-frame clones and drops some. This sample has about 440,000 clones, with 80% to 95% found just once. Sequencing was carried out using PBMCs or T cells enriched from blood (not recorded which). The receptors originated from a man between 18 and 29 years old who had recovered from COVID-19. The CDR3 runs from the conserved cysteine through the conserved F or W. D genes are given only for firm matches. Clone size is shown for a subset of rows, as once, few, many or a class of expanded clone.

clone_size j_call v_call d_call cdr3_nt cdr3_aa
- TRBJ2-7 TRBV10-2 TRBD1 TGCGCCAGCAGTGACAGGGGGAGCTCCTACGAGCAGTACTTC CASSDRGSSYEQYF
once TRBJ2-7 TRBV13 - TGTGCCAGCAGCTTAGTTGGGGCAGGACGTTCCTACGAGCAGTACTTC CASSLVGAGRSYEQYF
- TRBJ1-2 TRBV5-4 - TGTGCCAGCAGCTTGGCCGGGAGGGGTACCGGCTACACCTTC CASSLAGRGTGYTF
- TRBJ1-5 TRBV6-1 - TGTGCCAGCAGTGAACGGGAGAGCAATCAGCCCCAGCATTTT CASSERESNQPQHF
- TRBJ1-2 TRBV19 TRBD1 TGTGCCAGTAGTATGGAGAGGACAGGGAATGGCTACACCTTC CASSMERTGNGYTF
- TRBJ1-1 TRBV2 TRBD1 TGTGCCAGCAGTTATGGGACAGGGATGTTCACTGAAGCTTTCTTT CASSYGTGMFTEAFF
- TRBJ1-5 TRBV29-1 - TGCAGCGTTGGGGCTAGCAATCAGCCCCAGCATTTT CSVGASNQPQHF
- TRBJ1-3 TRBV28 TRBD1 TGTGCCAGCAGCTCAGCAGGGGGCTATGGAAACACCATATATTTT CASSSAGGYGNTIYF
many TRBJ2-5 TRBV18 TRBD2 TGTGCCAGCTCACCTACTCTGGGACTAGCGGGAGCTGAGACCCAGTACTTC CASSPTLGLAGAETQYF
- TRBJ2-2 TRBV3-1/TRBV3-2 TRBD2 TGTGCCAGCAGCCAGACTAGCGGAAGCACCGGGGAGCTGTTTTTT CASSQTSGSTGELFF
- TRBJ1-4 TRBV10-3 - TGTGCCATCGCGGCGGTCGGAGAAAAACTGTTTTTT CAIAAVGEKLFF
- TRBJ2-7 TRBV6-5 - TGTGCCAGCAGTCCTCTGAGCGACGAGCAGTACTTC CASSPLSDEQYF
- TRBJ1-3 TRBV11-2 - TGTGCCAGCAGCTTAGGTCGCGGGCGTGGAAACACCATATATTTT CASSLGRGRGNTIYF
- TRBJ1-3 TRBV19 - TGTGCCAGTACAGAACATCGTGGAAACACCATATATTTT CASTEHRGNTIYF
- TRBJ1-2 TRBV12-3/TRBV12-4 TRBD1 TGTGCCAGCAGTGCGACAGGGCGCTATGGCTACACCTTC CASSATGRYGYTF
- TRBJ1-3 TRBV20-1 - TGCAGTGCTAGTCCTAGCAAACGGTCCCTGAACACCATATATTTT CSASPSKRSLNTIYF
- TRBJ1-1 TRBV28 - TGTGCCAGCAGTTCCCAAACCCCTATGAACACTGAAGCTTTCTTT CASSSQTPMNTEAFF
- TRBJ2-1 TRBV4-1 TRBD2 TGCGCCAGCAGCAAACGAGGACTAGCGGGAGGTTTGGAGCAGTTCTTC CASSKRGLAGGLEQFF
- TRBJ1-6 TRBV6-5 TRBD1 TGTGCCAGCAGTCCCGACAGGGATTCACCCCTCCACTTT CASSPDRDSPLHF
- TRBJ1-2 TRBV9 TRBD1 TGTGCCAGCAGCCCCCGGACAGGGTTTGACTATGGCTACACCTTC CASSPRTGFDYGYTF
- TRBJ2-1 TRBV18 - TGTGCCAGCTCACCCCGGAGCTCCTACAATGAGCAGTTCTTC CASSPRSSYNEQFF
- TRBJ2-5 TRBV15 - TGTGCCACCAGCAGAGATCAGGGGGAGACCCAGTACTTC CATSRDQGETQYF
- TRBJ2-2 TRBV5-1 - TGCGCCAGCAGCCAATCTGACAGGTCCGCGAACACCGGGGAGCTGTTTTTT CASSQSDRSANTGELFF
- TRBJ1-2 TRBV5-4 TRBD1 TGTGCCAGCAGCGTACCGACAGGGGGGGAGGGTGGCTACACCTTC CASSVPTGGEGGYTF
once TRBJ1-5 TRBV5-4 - TGTGCCAGCAGCTTTGACAGAAATCAGCCCCAGCATTTT CASSFDRNQPQHF
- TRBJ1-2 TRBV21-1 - TGTGCCAGCAGCAAATGGGGGGGGCGCCACTATGGCTACACCTTC CASSKWGGRHYGYTF
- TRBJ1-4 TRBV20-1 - TGCAGTGCTAGTGCCCCAGGGAAAAGCGAAAAACTGTTTTTT CSASAPGKSEKLFF
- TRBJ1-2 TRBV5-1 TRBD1 TGCGCCAGCAGCCCCGACAGGGTGATCCATGGCTACACCTTC CASSPDRVIHGYTF
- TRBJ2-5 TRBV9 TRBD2 TGTGCCAGCAGCGGGGGCGGGAGGGCGGAGACCCAGTACTTC CASSGGGRAETQYF
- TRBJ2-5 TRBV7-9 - TGTGCCAGCAGCCAAAGGACAGAAGAGACCCAGTACTTC CASSQRTEETQYF
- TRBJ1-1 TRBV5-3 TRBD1 TGTGCCAGAAGCTTGTTCCGCCGGACAGGGGAAACTGAAGCTTTCTTT CARSLFRRTGETEAFF
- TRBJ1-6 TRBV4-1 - TGCGCCAGCAGCCAAGCAACGACAGCAAATAATTCACCCCTCCACTTT CASSQATTANNSPLHF
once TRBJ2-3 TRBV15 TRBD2 TGTGCCACCAGCAGAGATTGGGAGGGAGTCAAACGGGCCACAGATACGCAGTATTTT CATSRDWEGVKRATDTQYF
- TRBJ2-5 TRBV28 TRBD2 TGTGCCAGTCAACTAGCGGGGCAAGAGACCCAGTACTTC CASQLAGQETQYF
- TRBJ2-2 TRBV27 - TGTGCCAGCAGCCCATCCCGCGGGAACACCGGGGAGCTGTTTTTT CASSPSRGNTGELFF
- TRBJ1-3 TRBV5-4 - TGTGCCAGCAGCTACCAACAGGGTACTGGAAACACCATATATTTT CASSYQQGTGNTIYF
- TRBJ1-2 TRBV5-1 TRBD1 TGCGCCAGCAGCCCGACAGGGGATGGCTACACCTTC CASSPTGDGYTF
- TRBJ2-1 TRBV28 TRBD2 TGTGCCAGCAGTTTACCGGGGACTAGCGGGGGCAATGAGCAGTTCTTC CASSLPGTSGGNEQFF
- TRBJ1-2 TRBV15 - TGTGCCACCAGCAGAGAGGTTCTCCAGACCGGGAACTATGGCTACACCTTC CATSREVLQTGNYGYTF
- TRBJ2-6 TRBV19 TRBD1 TGTGCCACCTGGGACAGTTCTAAGAACTCTGGGGCCAACGTCCTGACTTTC CATWDSSKNSGANVLTF
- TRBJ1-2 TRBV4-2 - TGTGCCAGCAGCCAAGATTCCGGGGGGCGAGATGGCTACACCTTC CASSQDSGGRDGYTF
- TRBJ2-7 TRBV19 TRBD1 TGTGCCAGTAGTAAACCCGGGACAGAGACCTACGAGCAGTACTTC CASSKPGTETYEQYF
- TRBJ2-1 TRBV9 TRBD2 TGTGCCAGCAGCGTGCGGACTAGCGGTCACAATGAGCAGTTCTTC CASSVRTSGHNEQFF
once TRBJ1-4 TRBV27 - TGTGCCAGCAGTTTATCCCGGGTAACTAATGAAAAACTGTTTTTT CASSLSRVTNEKLFF
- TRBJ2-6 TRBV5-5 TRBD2 TGTGCCAGCAGCCACGGGACTAGCTCTGGGGCCAACGTCCTGACTTTC CASSHGTSSGANVLTF
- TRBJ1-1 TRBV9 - TGTGCCAGCAGCGTAGATCCGGACAGCACTGAAGCTTTCTTT CASSVDPDSTEAFF
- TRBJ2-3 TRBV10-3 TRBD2 TGTGCCATCAGTGAATCAGCGGGGGGCACAGATACGCAGTATTTT CAISESAGGTDTQYF
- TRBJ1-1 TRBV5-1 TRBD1 TGCGCCAGCAGTTGGACAGGAGTGGACACTGAAGCTTTCTTT CASSWTGVDTEAFF
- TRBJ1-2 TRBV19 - TGTGCCAGTAGTATACGGTGGGGAGACTATGGCTACACCTTC CASSIRWGDYGYTF
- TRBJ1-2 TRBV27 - TGTGCCAGCAGTTCGACACAGGGTGATGGCTACACCTTC CASSSTQGDGYTF